Listed below are T cell receptor beta chains from one sample, sequenced in a study of cytomegalovirus exposure and HLA in healthy donors. The repertoire was sequenced with immunoSEQ multiplex PCR; TCRdb's copy has only in-frame clones and lacks some. The sample shows approximately 110,000 clones, around 75% of them seen only once. The specimen was PBMCs. The receptors here all came from a man between 25 and 39 years old in good health and CMV-seronegative. The CDR3 runs from the conserved cysteine through the conserved F or W.

V	J	CDR3
TRBV5-1	.	CASSGGTGGSYEQYF
TRBV9	TRBJ2-1	CASSVDGGSYNEQFF
TRBV27	TRBJ2-5	CASSSGPQQETQYF
TRBV10-2	TRBJ1-1	CASTGQGGTEAFF
TRBV5-1	TRBJ1-1	CASSSQGPGPEAFF
TRBV29-1	TRBJ2-5	CSVSPDSQETQYF
TRBV19	TRBJ2-3	CASNSRLAGGSDTQYF
TRBV9	TRBJ1-3	CASSDLSGNTIYF
TRBV6-6	TRBJ2-1	CASSSFGTYNEQFF
TRBV10-2	TRBJ2-5	CASSAGAGGAETQYF
TRBV29-1	TRBJ2-1	CSVGASGGPYNEQFF
TRBV13	TRBJ1-2	CASSPVAGDGYTF
TRBV6-5	TRBJ2-1	CASSIAGGPNEQFF
TRBV19	TRBJ2-7	CASSLQGSYEQYF
TRBV11-2	TRBJ1-2	CASSLNRRGNYGYTF
TRBV6-6	TRBJ2-3	CASSFPDSDTQYF
TRBV23-1	TRBJ2-5	CASSQLVYRICGRGLQETQYF
TRBV2	TRBJ1-1	CASSGTGALAGRRTEAFF
TRBV29-1	TRBJ1-1	CSVADRGPRNTEAFF
TRBV28	TRBJ1-2	CASSSTRGAYGYTF
TRBV21-1	TRBJ1-1	CASSNERTGDTEAFF
TRBV4-2	TRBJ1-1	CASSQEVIGGVSVNTEAFF
TRBV6-5	TRBJ2-7	CASSNLLYGGEQYF
TRBV7-2	TRBJ1-1	CASSLGLTRDTSNTEAFF
TRBV19	TRBJ1-2	CASSPPAGALFSTF
TRBV29-1	TRBJ2-1	CSFESSSSYNEQFF
TRBV7-2	TRBJ1-2	CASSPSGGAGGYTF
TRBV11-3	TRBJ2-5	CASSLDFGGTQYF
TRBV9	TRBJ1-2	CASTGTESYGYTF
TRBV9	TRBJ2-1	CASSVGVGGLAGPFNEQFF
TRBV5-1	TRBJ2-1	CASSPGQTGQFF
TRBV6-1	TRBJ1-1	CASTGGVGFTEAFF
TRBV2	TRBJ1-5	CASRARQASNQPQHF
TRBV6-5	TRBJ1-6	CASKLPALHF
TRBV10-3	TRBJ2-6	CAISESVGAGANVLTF
TRBV4-1	TRBJ1-5	CASSSGQGMSNQPQHF
TRBV13	TRBJ2-1	CASSSTSGSLGEQFF
TRBV7-8	TRBJ2-5	CASSLGAGTQYF
TRBV5-6	TRBJ1-2	CATRTGSIGYTF
TRBV19	TRBJ1-5	CASSIAGGSQPQHF